The TCR beta chain described here comes from a study of blood T cell repertoires in COVID-19. Whole-study context: The United States, Italy and Spain were the sources of the acute and convalescent COVID-19 samples. Sources were T cells, B-cell-depleted T cells, or PBMCs; the material itself was cDNA or gDNA.

Authors' analysis steps: Nucleated cell counts were estimated from reference gene primer amplification. Profiled with immunoSEQ multiplex PCR; TCRdb holds only in-frame clones, not every one. V, J and clone size were drawn from that table, and D and trimming were deduced from the DNA. This table holds nearly 95,000 clones, roughly 90% found once. This clonotype was obtained from a human donor with active COVID-19. The donor label of this sample is uncertain. The sample was peripheral blood.

The CDR3 reads CASGFQGAYEQYF. CDR3 sequence (DNA): TGTGCCAGCGGATTCCAGGGCGCCTACGAGCAGTACTTC. The chain employs TRBV7-2 and TRBJ2-7, with D possibly TRBD1 on 5 matching bases. This CDR3 spans 13 amino acids. V was shortened by 8 bases and J by 2 bases, with 13 bases between the two germline ends. Germline V CDR1 and CDR2: SGHTA, FQGNSA.